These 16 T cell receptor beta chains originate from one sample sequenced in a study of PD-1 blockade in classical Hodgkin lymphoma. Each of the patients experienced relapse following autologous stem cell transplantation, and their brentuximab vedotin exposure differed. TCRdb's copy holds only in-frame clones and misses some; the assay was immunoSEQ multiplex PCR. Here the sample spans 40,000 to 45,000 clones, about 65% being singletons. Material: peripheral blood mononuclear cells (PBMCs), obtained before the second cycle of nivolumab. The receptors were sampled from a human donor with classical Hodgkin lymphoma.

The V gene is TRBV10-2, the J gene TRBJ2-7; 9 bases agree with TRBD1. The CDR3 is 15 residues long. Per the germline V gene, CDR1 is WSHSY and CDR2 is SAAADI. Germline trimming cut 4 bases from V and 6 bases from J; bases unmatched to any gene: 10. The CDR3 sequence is CASSGRGQGDTEQYF. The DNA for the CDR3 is TGCGCCAGCAGTGGTCGGGGACAGGGCGATACCGAGCAGTACTTC.

The CDR3 sequence is CASSVDEGRTEAFF. The CDR3 nucleotides read TGTGCCAGCAGCGTAGATGAGGGGAGGACTGAAGCTTTCTTT. The rearrangement joins TRBV9 to TRBJ1-1, with D perhaps matching TRBD1 (5 bases). Trimming left V 0 bases short and J 5 bases short, with 11 bases between. The CDR3 is 14 residues long. The germline gives CDR1 SGDLS, CDR2 YYNGEE.

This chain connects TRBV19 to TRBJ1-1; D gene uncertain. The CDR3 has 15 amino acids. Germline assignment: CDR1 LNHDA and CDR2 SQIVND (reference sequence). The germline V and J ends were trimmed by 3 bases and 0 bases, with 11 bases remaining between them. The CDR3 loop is CASSISRTMNTEAFF. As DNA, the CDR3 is TGTGCCAGTAGTATTTCCCGGACCATGAACACTGAAGCTTTCTTT.

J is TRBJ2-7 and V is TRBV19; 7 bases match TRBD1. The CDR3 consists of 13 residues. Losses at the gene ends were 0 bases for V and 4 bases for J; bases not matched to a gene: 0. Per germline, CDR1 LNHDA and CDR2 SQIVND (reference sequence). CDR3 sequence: CASSIDRGYEQYF. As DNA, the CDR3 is TGTGCCAGTAGTATAGACAGGGGGTACGAGCAGTACTTC.

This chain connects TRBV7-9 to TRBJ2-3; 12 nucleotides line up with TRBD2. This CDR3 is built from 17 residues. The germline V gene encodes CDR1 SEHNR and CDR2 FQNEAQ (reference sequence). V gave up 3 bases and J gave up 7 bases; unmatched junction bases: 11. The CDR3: CASSFLLLAGGQYTQYF. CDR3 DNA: TGTGCCAGCAGCTTTCTCTTGCTAGCGGGGGGGCAGTATACGCAGTATTTT. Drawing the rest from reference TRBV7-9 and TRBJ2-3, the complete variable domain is DTGVSQNPRHKITKRGQNVTFRCDPISEHNRLYWYRQTLGQGPEFLTYFQNEAQLEKSRLLSDRFSAERPKGSFSTLEIQRTEQGDSAMYLCASSFLLLAGGQYTQYFGPGTRLTVL.

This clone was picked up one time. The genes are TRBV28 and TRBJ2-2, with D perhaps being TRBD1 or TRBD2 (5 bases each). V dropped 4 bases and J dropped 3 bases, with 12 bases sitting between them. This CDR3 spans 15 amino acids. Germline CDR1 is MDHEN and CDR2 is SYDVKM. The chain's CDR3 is CASSSFGTDTGELFF. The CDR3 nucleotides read TGTGCCAGCAGTTCATTCGGGACCGACACCGGGGAGCTGTTTTTT.

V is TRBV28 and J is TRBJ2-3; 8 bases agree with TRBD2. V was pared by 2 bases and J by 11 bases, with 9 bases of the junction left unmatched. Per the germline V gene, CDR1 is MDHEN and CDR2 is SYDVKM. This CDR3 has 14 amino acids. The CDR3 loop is CASSLQPSGSLQYF. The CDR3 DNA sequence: TGTGCCAGCAGTTTACAGCCAAGCGGGAGTTTGCAGTATTTT.

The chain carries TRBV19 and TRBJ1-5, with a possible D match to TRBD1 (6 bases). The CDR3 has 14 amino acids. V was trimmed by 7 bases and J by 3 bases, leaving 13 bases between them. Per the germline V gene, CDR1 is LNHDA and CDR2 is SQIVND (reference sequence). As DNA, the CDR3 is TGTGCCAGTATGGGGGGGCTGGACAATCAGCCCCAGCATTTT. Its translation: CASMGGLDNQPQHF.

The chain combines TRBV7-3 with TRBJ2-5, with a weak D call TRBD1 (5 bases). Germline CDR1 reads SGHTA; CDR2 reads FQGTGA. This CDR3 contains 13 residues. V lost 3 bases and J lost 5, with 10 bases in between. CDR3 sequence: CASSLDQGETQYF. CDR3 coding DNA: TGTGCCAGCAGCTTGGACCAGGGCGAGACCCAGTACTTC.

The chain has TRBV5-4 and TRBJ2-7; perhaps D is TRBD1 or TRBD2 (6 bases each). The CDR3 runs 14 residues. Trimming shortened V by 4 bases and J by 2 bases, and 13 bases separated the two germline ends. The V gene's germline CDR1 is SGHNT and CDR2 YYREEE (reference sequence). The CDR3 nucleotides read TGTGCCAGCAGCCCGAGGGGGGCGCCCTACGAGCAGTACTTC. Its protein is CASSPRGAPYEQYF.

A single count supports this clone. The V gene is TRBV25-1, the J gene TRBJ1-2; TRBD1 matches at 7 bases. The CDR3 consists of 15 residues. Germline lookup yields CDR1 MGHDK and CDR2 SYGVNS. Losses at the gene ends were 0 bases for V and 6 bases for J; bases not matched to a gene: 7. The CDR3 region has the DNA TGTGCCAGCAGTGAATATAAGGGGGCGAGTAATGGCTACACCTTC. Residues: CASSEYKGASNGYTF.

The CDR3 DNA reads as TGTGCCAGCAGCCGGGACAGGAACTACGAGCAGTACTTC. Its translation is CASSRDRNYEQYF. V and J are TRBV6-5 and TRBJ2-7; 8 nucleotides line up with TRBD1. In germline, CDR1 is MNHEY, CDR2 SVGAGI. Trimming removed 6 bases from V and 3 bases from J; junction bases left unmatched: 4. This CDR3 comprises 13 residues.

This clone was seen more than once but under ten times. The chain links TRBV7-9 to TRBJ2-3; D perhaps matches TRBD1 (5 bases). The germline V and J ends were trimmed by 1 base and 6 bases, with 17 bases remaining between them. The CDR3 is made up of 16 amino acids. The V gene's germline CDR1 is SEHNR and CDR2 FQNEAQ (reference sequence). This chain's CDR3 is CASSLGRGLSEDTQYF. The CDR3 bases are TGTGCCAGCAGCTTAGGAAGGGGATTGTCGGAGGATACGCAGTATTTT.

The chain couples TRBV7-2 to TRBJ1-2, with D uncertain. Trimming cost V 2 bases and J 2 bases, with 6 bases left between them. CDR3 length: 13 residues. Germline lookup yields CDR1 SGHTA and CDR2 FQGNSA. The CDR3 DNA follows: TGTGCCAGCAGCTTAACCAGCAACTATGGCTACACCTTC. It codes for CASSLTSNYGYTF.

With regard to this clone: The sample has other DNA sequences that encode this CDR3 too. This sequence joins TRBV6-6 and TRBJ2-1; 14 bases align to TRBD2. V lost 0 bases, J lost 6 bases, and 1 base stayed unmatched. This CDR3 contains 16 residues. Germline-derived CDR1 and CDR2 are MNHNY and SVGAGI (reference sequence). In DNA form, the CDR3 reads TGTGCCAGCAGTTACTCCGGACTAGCGGGGGGCAATGAGCAGTTCTTC. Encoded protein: CASSYSGLAGGNEQFF.

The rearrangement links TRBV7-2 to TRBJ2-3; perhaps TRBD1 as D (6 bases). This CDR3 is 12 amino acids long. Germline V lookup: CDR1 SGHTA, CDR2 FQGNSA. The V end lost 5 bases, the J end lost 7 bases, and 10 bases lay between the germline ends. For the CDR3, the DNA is TGTGCCAGCAGCACCCAGGGGTATACGCAGTATTTT. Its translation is CASSTQGYTQYF.